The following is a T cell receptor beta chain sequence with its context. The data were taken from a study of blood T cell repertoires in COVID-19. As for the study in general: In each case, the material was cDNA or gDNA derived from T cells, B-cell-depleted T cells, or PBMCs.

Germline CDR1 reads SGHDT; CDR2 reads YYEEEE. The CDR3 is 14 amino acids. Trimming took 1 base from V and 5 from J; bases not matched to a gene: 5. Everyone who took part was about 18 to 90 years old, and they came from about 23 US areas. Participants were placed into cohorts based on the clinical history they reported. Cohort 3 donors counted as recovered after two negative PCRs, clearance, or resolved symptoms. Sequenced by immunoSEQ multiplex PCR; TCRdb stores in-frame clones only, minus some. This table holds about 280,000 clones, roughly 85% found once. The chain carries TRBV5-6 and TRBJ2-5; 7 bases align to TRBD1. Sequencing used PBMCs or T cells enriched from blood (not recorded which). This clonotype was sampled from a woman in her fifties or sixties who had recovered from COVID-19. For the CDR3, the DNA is TGTGCCAGCAGCTTGAGACAGGGTAGGGAGACCCAGTACTTC. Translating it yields CASSLRQGRETQYF.